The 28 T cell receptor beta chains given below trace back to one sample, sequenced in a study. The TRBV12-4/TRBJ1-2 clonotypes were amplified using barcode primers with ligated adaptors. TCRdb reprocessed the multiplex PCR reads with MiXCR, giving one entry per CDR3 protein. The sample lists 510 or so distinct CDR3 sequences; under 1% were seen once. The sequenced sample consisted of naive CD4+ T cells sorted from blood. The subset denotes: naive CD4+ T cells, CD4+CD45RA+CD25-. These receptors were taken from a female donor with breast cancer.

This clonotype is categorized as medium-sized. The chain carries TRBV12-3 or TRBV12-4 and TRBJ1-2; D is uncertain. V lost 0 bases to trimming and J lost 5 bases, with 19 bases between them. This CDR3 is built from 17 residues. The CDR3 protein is CASSLARRPGGSYGYTF. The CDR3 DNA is TGTGCCAGCAGTTTAGCGCGTCGACCCGGCGGATCGTATGGCTACACCTTC.

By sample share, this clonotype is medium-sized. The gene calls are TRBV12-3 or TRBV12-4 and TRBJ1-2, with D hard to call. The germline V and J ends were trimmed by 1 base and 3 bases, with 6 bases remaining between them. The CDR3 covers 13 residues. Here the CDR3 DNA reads TGTGCCAGCAGTTTAGGGCAGTACTATGGCTACACCTTC. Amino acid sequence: CASSLGQYYGYTF.

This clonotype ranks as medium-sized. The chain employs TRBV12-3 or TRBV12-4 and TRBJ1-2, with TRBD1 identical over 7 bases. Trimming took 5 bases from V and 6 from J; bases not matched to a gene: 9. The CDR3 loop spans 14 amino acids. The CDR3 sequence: CASSLSGQKHGYTF. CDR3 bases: TGTGCCAGCAGTCTTTCGGGACAGAAACATGGCTACACCTTC.

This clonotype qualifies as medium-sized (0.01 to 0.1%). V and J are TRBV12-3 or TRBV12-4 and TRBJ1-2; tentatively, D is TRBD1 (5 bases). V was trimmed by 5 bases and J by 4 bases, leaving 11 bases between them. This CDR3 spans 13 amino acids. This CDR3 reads CASSRQYSYGYTF. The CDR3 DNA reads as TGTGCCAGCAGTCGACAGTATTCCTATGGCTACACCTTC.

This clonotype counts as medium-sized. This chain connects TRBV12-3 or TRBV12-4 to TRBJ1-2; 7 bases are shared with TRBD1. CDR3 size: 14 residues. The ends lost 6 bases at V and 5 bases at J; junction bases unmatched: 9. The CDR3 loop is CASSATGFVYGYTF. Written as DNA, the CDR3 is TGTGCCAGCAGCGCGACAGGGTTCGTGTATGGCTACACCTTC.

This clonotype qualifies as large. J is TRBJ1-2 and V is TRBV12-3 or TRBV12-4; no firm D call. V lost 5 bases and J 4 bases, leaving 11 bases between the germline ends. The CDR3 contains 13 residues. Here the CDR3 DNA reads TGTGCCAGCAGTCCAATGGCCCTCTATGGCTACACCTTC. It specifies CASSPMALYGYTF.

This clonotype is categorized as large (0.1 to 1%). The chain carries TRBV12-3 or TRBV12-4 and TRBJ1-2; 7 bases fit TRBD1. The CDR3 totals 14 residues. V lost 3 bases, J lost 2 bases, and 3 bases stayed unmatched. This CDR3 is CASSLGQRNYGYTF. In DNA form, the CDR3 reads TGTGCCAGCAGTTTGGGACAGAGAAACTATGGCTACACCTTC.

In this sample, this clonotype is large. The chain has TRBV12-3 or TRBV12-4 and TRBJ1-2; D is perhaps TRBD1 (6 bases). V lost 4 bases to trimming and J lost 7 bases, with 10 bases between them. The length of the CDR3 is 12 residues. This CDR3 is CASSSGARGYTF. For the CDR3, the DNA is TGTGCCAGCAGTTCAGGGGCTCGTGGCTACACCTTC.

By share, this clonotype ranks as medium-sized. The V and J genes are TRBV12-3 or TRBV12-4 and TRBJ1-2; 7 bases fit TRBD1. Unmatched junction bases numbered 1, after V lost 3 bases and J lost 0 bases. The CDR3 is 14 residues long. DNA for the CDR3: TGTGCCAGCAGTTTCGGACAGGCTAACTATGGCTACACCTTC. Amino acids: CASSFGQANYGYTF.

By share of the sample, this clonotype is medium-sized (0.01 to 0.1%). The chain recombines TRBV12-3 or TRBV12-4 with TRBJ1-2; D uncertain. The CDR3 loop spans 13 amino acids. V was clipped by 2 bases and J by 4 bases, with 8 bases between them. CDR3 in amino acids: CASSLLGGYGYTF. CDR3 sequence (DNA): TGTGCCAGCAGTTTACTCGGTGGCTATGGCTACACCTTC.

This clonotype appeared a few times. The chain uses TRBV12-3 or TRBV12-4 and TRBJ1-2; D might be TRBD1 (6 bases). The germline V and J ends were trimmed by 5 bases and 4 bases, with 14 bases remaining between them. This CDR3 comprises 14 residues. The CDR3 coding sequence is TGTGCCAGCAGTCGGGACACGGCCTCCTATGGCTACACCTTC. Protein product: CASSRDTASYGYTF.

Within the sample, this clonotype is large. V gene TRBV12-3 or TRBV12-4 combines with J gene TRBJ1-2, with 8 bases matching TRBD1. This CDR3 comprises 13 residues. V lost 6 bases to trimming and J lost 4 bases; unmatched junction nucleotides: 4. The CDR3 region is CASSRQGSYGYTF. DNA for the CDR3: TGTGCCAGCAGCCGACAGGGGTCCTATGGCTACACCTTC.

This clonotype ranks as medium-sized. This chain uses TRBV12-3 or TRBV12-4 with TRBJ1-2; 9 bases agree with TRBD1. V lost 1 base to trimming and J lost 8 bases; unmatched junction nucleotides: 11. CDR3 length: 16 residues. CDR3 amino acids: CASSLVGTGLPRGYTF. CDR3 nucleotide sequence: TGTGCCAGCAGTTTAGTCGGGACAGGGTTACCCAGGGGCTACACCTTC.

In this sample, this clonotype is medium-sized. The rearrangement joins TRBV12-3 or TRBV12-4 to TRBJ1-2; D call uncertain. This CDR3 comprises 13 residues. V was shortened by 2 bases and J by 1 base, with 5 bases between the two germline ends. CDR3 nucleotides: TGTGCCAGCAGTTTAAGAGATAACTATGGCTACACCTTC. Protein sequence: CASSLRDNYGYTF.

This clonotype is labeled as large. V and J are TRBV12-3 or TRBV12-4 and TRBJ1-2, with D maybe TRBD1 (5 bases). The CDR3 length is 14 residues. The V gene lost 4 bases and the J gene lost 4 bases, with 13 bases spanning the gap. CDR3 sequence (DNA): TGTGCCAGCAGTTCGACGGGACGGTTCTATGGCTACACCTTC. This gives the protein CASSSTGRFYGYTF.

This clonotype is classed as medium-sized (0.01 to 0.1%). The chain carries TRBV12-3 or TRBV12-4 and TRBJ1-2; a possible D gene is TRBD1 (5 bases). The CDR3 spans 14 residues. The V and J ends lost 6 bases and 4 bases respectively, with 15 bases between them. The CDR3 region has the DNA TGTGCCAGCAGCCCCTCGGGCGGGGCCTATGGCTACACCTTC. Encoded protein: CASSPSGGAYGYTF.

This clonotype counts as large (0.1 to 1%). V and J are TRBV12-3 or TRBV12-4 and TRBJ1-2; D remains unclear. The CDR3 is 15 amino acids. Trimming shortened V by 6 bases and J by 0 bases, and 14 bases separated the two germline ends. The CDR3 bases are TGTGCCAGCAGCCCCAGAAATCGGCCTAACTATGGCTACACCTTC. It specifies CASSPRNRPNYGYTF.

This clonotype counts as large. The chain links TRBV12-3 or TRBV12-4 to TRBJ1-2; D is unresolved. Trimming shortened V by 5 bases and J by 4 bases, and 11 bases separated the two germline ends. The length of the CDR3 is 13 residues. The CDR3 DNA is TGTGCCAGCAGTACCAGTTACCTCTATGGCTACACCTTC. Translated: CASSTSYLYGYTF.

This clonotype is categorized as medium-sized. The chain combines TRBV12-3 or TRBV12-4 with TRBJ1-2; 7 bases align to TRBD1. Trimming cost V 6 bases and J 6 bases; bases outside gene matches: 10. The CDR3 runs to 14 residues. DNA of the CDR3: TGTGCCAGCAGAGATACGACAGGGCGGCATGGCTACACCTTC. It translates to CASRDTTGRHGYTF.

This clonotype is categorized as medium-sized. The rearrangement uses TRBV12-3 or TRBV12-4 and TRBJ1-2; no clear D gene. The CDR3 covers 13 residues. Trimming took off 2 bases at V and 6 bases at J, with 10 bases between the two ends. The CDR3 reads CASSLYWANGYTF. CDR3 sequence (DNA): TGTGCCAGCAGTTTATACTGGGCCAATGGCTACACCTTC.

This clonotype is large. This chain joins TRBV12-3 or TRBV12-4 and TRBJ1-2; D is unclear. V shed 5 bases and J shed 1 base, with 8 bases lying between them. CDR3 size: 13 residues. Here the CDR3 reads CASSTTINYGYTF. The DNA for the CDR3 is TGTGCCAGCAGTACGACTATTAACTATGGCTACACCTTC.

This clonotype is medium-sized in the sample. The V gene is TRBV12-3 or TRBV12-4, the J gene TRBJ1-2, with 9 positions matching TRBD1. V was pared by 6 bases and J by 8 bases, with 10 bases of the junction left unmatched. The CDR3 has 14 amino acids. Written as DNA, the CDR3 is TGTGCCAGCAGGAGGGACAGGGTATCAGGCGGCTACACCTTC. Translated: CASRRDRVSGGYTF.

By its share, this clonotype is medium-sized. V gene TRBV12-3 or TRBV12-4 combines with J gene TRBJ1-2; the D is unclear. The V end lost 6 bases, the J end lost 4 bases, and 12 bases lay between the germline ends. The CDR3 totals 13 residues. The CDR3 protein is CASRPTVSYGYTF. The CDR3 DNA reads TGTGCCAGCAGGCCCACAGTTTCCTATGGCTACACCTTC.

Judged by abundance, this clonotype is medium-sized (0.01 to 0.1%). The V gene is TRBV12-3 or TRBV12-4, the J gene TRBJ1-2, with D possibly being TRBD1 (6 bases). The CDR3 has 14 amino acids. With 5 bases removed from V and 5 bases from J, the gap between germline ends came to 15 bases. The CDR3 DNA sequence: TGTGCCAGCAGTCCCTTACAGGGATGGTATGGCTACACCTTC. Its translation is CASSPLQGWYGYTF.

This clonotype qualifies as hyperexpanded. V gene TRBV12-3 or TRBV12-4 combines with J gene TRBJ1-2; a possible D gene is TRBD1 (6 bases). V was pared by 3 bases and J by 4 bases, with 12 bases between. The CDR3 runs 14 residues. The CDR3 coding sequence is TGTGCCAGCAGTTTTCAGGGGCAACCCTATGGCTACACCTTC. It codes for CASSFQGQPYGYTF.

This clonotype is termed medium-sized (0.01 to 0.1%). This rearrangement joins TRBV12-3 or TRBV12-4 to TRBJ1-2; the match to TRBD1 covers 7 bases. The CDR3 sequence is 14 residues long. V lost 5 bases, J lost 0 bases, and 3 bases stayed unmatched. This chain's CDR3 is CASSRDSTNYGYTF. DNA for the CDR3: TGTGCCAGCAGTAGGGACAGTACTAACTATGGCTACACCTTC.

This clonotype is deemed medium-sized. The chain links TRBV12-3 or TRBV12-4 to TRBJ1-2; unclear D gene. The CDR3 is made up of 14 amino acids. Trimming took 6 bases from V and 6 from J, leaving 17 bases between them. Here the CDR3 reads CASSTPHLKDGYTF. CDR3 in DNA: TGTGCCAGCAGCACGCCCCACCTTAAGGATGGCTACACCTTC.

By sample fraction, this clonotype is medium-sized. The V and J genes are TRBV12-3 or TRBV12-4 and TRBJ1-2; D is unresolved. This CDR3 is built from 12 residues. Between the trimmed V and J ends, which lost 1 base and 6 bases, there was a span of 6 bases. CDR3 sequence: CASSLVPDGYTF. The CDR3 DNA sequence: TGTGCCAGCAGTTTAGTGCCTGATGGCTACACCTTC.